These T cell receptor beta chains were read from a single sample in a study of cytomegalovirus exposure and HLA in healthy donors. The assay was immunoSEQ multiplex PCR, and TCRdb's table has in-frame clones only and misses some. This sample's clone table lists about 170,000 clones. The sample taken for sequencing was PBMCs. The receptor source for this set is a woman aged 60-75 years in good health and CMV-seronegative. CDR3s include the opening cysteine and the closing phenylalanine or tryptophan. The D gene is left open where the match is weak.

CDR3 protein: CSVGQGGWTEAFF
CDR3 DNA: TGCAGCGTTGGGCAGGGAGGGTGGACTGAAGCTTTCTTT
V gene: TRBV29-1
D gene: NA
J gene: TRBJ1-1

CDR3 protein: CASSLQGSTEAFF
CDR3 DNA: TGTGCCAGCAGCTTACAGGGGAGCACTGAAGCTTTCTTT
V gene: TRBV7-9
D gene: NA
J gene: TRBJ1-1

CDR3 protein: CASSAGQSYGYTF
CDR3 DNA: TGTGCCAGCAGTGCGGGACAGTCCTATGGCTACACCTTC
V gene: TRBV6-1
D gene: TRBD1
J gene: TRBJ1-2

CDR3 protein: CASSSPGAGGLTDTQYF
CDR3 DNA: TGTGCCAGCAGCTCACCAGGGGCGGGGGGGCTCACAGATACGCAGTATTTT
V gene: TRBV7-8
D gene: TRBD2
J gene: TRBJ2-3

CDR3 protein: CASSIEQGEAFF
CDR3 DNA: TGTGCCAGTAGTATCGAGCAGGGGGAAGCTTTCTTT
V gene: TRBV19
D gene: NA
J gene: TRBJ1-1

CDR3 protein: CASSSLSGGASVISYNEQFF
CDR3 DNA: TGCGCCAGCAGCTCGCTTAGCGGGGGGGCGTCTGTTATATCCTACAATGAGCAGTTCTTC
V gene: TRBV5-1
D gene: TRBD2
J gene: TRBJ2-1

CDR3 protein: CASSRLAGSSGANVLTF
CDR3 DNA: TGTGCCAGCAGCCGACTAGCGGGAAGCTCTGGGGCCAACGTCCTGACTTTC
V gene: TRBV5-6
D gene: TRBD2
J gene: TRBJ2-6

CDR3 protein: CASSLGPGELFF
CDR3 DNA: TGTGCCAGCAGCTTGGGGCCCGGGGAGCTGTTTTTT
V gene: TRBV11-3
D gene: NA
J gene: TRBJ2-2

CDR3 protein: CASRTHFFGQGRTGELFF
CDR3 DNA: NA
V gene: TRBV5-1
D gene: NA
J gene: TRBJ2-2

CDR3 protein: CASSRTSGSQVYEQYF
CDR3 DNA: TGCGCCAGCAGCCGGACTAGCGGGAGCCAGGTCTACGAGCAGTACTTC
V gene: TRBV5-1
D gene: TRBD2
J gene: TRBJ2-7

CDR3 protein: CASSQTLGQANYEQYF
CDR3 DNA: TGTGCCAGCAGCCAGACGCTGGGACAGGCCAACTACGAGCAGTACTTC
V gene: TRBV4-2
D gene: TRBD1
J gene: TRBJ2-7

CDR3 protein: CASSRSTPYEQYF
CDR3 DNA: TGTGCCAGCAGTCGGTCTACCCCCTACGAGCAGTACTTC
V gene: TRBV6-5
D gene: NA
J gene: TRBJ2-7

CDR3 protein: CASSLDSLDYGYAF
CDR3 DNA: TGCGCCAGCAGCTTAGACAGTCTGGACTATGGCTACGCCTTC
V gene: TRBV5-1
D gene: NA
J gene: TRBJ1-2

CDR3 protein: CASSQGGLPGEKLFF
CDR3 DNA: TGCGCCAGCAGCCAGGGAGGGCTACCGGGGGAAAAACTGTTTTTT
V gene: TRBV5-1
D gene: NA
J gene: TRBJ1-4

CDR3 protein: CASSLGETGINQPQHF
CDR3 DNA: TGTGCCAGCAGCTTAGGGGAGACAGGGATTAATCAGCCCCAGCATTTT
V gene: TRBV7-2
D gene: TRBD1
J gene: TRBJ1-5

CDR3 protein: CASRKTVNEKLFF
CDR3 DNA: TGTGCCAGCAGAAAGACAGTTAATGAAAAACTGTTTTTT
V gene: TRBV6-5
D gene: NA
J gene: TRBJ1-4

CDR3 protein: CASVDSLNYGYTF
CDR3 DNA: TGTGCCAGCGTGGACAGTTTAAACTATGGCTACACCTTC
V gene: TRBV2
D gene: NA
J gene: TRBJ1-2

CDR3 protein: CASSSPGGYNEQFF
CDR3 DNA: TGTGCCAGCAGTTCCCCTGGGGGGTACAATGAGCAGTTCTTC
V gene: TRBV27
D gene: NA
J gene: TRBJ2-1

CDR3 protein: CASSSPDRLLYGYTF
CDR3 DNA: TGTGCCAGCAGCTCGCCGGACAGGCTCCTCTATGGCTACACCTTC
V gene: TRBV5-6
D gene: TRBD1
J gene: TRBJ1-2

CDR3 protein: CASSPRGYHLSGNTIYF
CDR3 DNA: TGTGCCAGCTCACCGCGGGGCTATCACCTCTCTGGAAACACCATATATTTT
V gene: TRBV18
D gene: NA
J gene: TRBJ1-3

CDR3 protein: CASSYLAGGTDTQYF
CDR3 DNA: TGCGCCAGCAGCTACCTAGCGGGAGGAACAGATACGCAGTATTTT
V gene: TRBV5-1
D gene: TRBD2
J gene: TRBJ2-3

CDR3 protein: CAISASTDTQYF
CDR3 DNA: TGTGCCATCAGTGCGAGCACAGATACGCAGTATTTT
V gene: TRBV10-3
D gene: NA
J gene: TRBJ2-3

CDR3 protein: CASSVGTTSGANVLTF
CDR3 DNA: TGTGCCAGCAGTGTCGGGACTACCTCTGGGGCCAACGTCCTGACTTTC
V gene: TRBV27
D gene: TRBD2
J gene: TRBJ2-6

CDR3 protein: CASSIALGRGTEAFF
CDR3 DNA: TGCGCCAGCAGCATAGCCTTAGGTCGGGGGACTGAAGCTTTCTTT
V gene: TRBV5-1
D gene: NA
J gene: TRBJ1-1

CDR3 protein: CASSFRTRQETQYF
CDR3 DNA: TGTGCCAGCAGCTTCCGGACTCGACAAGAGACCCAGTACTTC
V gene: TRBV7-8
D gene: NA
J gene: TRBJ2-5

CDR3 protein: CAGSRQQGISYEQYF
CDR3 DNA: TGTGCCGGCAGCCGACAACAAGGCATCTCCTACGAGCAGTACTTC
V gene: TRBV7-2
D gene: NA
J gene: TRBJ2-7

CDR3 protein: CASSYVPDRDYGYTF
CDR3 DNA: TGTGCCAGCAGTTACGTACCGGACAGGGACTATGGCTACACCTTC
V gene: TRBV6-6
D gene: TRBD1
J gene: TRBJ1-2

CDR3 protein: CASSSRQGAGEQYF
CDR3 DNA: TGTGCCAGCAGCTCGAGACAGGGGGCGGGGGAGCAGTACTTC
V gene: TRBV27
D gene: TRBD1
J gene: TRBJ2-7

CDR3 protein: CASRMTSGTYEQYF
CDR3 DNA: TGTGCCAGCAGGATGACTAGCGGGACCTACGAGCAGTACTTC
V gene: TRBV6-5
D gene: TRBD2
J gene: TRBJ2-7

CDR3 protein: CASSQTLQGLVAEAFF
CDR3 DNA: TGTGCCAGTAGTCAGACCCTACAGGGGTTGGTCGCTGAAGCTTTCTTT
V gene: TRBV19
D gene: TRBD1
J gene: TRBJ1-1

CDR3 protein: CASSRGQSTDTQYF
CDR3 DNA: TGTGCCAGCAGCCGAGGACAGAGCACAGATACGCAGTATTTT
V gene: TRBV5-6
D gene: NA
J gene: TRBJ2-3

CDR3 protein: CASSPRTGNTGELFF
CDR3 DNA: TGTGCCAGCAGCCCCCGGACAGGGAACACCGGGGAGCTGTTTTTT
V gene: TRBV9
D gene: TRBD1
J gene: TRBJ2-2

CDR3 protein: CASSSRTGKLNDEQYF
CDR3 DNA: TGTGCCAGCAGCTCCAGGACAGGCAAGCTAAACGACGAGCAGTACTTC
V gene: TRBV5-8
D gene: TRBD1
J gene: TRBJ2-7

CDR3 protein: CASSLYTERYYEQYF
CDR3 DNA: TGCGCCAGCAGCTTGTATACAGAAAGATACTACGAGCAGTACTTC
V gene: TRBV5-1
D gene: NA
J gene: TRBJ2-7

CDR3 protein: CASSQRGPYNEQFF
CDR3 DNA: TGTGCCAGCAGCCAGCGGGGTCCCTACAATGAGCAGTTCTTC
V gene: TRBV14
D gene: NA
J gene: TRBJ2-1

CDR3 protein: CASSQMDGNYEQYF
CDR3 DNA: TGTGCCAGCAGCCAGATGGACGGGAACTACGAGCAGTACTTC
V gene: TRBV14
D gene: NA
J gene: TRBJ2-7

CDR3 protein: CASSDWDRRVLTF
CDR3 DNA: TGTGCCAGCAGTGACTGGGACAGACGCGTCCTGACTTTC
V gene: TRBV2
D gene: TRBD1
J gene: TRBJ2-6

CDR3 protein: CASSLERHTEAFF
CDR3 DNA: TGTGCCAGCAGCCTGGAGAGACACACTGAAGCTTTCTTT
V gene: TRBV14
D gene: NA
J gene: TRBJ1-1

CDR3 protein: CASSLVYREEGYQPQHF
CDR3 DNA: TGTGCCAGCAGCTTAGTCTACCGGGAAGAGGGCTATCAGCCCCAGCATTTT
V gene: TRBV7-2
D gene: NA
J gene: TRBJ1-5

CDR3 protein: CATSSASSLYNEQFF
CDR3 DNA: TGTGCCACCAGCAGCGCTAGTAGTCTCTACAATGAGCAGTTCTTC
V gene: TRBV15
D gene: NA
J gene: TRBJ2-1

CDR3 protein: CAWSGDRGLGYGYTF
CDR3 DNA: TGTGCCTGGAGTGGGGACAGGGGGCTCGGCTATGGCTACACCTTC
V gene: TRBV30
D gene: TRBD1
J gene: TRBJ1-2

CDR3 protein: CATSRQGAYQPQHF
CDR3 DNA: TGTGCCACCAGCAGACAGGGGGCCTATCAGCCCCAGCATTTT
V gene: TRBV15
D gene: TRBD1
J gene: TRBJ1-5

CDR3 protein: CASSWGQDYEQYF
CDR3 DNA: TGTGCCAGCAGCTGGGGACAGGACTACGAGCAGTACTTC
V gene: TRBV7-3
D gene: TRBD1
J gene: TRBJ2-7

CDR3 protein: CASSQNRGRETQYF
CDR3 DNA: TGCGCCAGCAGCCAAAACCGCGGAAGAGAGACCCAGTACTTC
V gene: TRBV4-3
D gene: NA
J gene: TRBJ2-5

CDR3 protein: CAISESPLAGGPPYNEQFF
CDR3 DNA: TGTGCCATCAGTGAGTCCCCTCTAGCGGGAGGGCCCCCCTACAATGAGCAGTTCTTC
V gene: TRBV10-3
D gene: TRBD2
J gene: TRBJ2-1

CDR3 protein: CASSLGGGNEKLFF
CDR3 DNA: TGTGCCAGCAGTTTAGGGGGGGGGAATGAAAAACTGTTTTTT
V gene: TRBV28
D gene: NA
J gene: TRBJ1-4

CDR3 protein: CASTRDSGRGYNEQFF
CDR3 DNA: TGTGCCAGCACCCGGGATAGCGGGAGGGGTTACAATGAGCAGTTCTTC
V gene: TRBV11-2
D gene: TRBD2
J gene: TRBJ2-1

CDR3 protein: CASNYTTGTGFGNIQYF
CDR3 DNA: TGTGCCAGCAACTATACAACCGGGACAGGGTTTGGAAACATTCAGTACTTC
V gene: TRBV5-4
D gene: TRBD1
J gene: TRBJ2-4

CDR3 protein: CASSKRTGRATGELFF
CDR3 DNA: TGTGCCAGCAGTAAGAGGACAGGCCGAGCGACCGGGGAGCTGTTTTTT
V gene: TRBV25-1
D gene: TRBD1
J gene: TRBJ2-2

CDR3 protein: CASSLGLASDTQYF
CDR3 DNA: TGCGCCAGCAGTCTAGGACTAGCATCAGATACGCAGTATTTT
V gene: TRBV5-1
D gene: TRBD2
J gene: TRBJ2-3

CDR3 protein: CASSLDPYEQFF
CDR3 DNA: TGTGCCAGCAGCTTAGATCCGTATGAGCAGTTCTTC
V gene: TRBV7-6
D gene: NA
J gene: TRBJ2-1

CDR3 protein: CASRGGVYGYTF
CDR3 DNA: TGTGCCAGCAGAGGGGGCGTCTATGGCTACACCTTC
V gene: TRBV27
D gene: TRBD1
J gene: TRBJ1-2

CDR3 protein: CASGMDRGPYNEQFF
CDR3 DNA: TGTGCTAGTGGGATGGACAGGGGTCCCTACAATGAGCAGTTCTTC
V gene: TRBV12-5
D gene: TRBD1
J gene: TRBJ2-1

CDR3 protein: CASRSAGGGNGELFF
CDR3 DNA: TGTGCCAGTCGATCGGCGGGAGGGGGAAACGGGGAGCTGTTTTTT
V gene: TRBV6-1
D gene: TRBD2
J gene: TRBJ2-2

CDR3 protein: CASSLAGTSLKTQYF
CDR3 DNA: TGTGCCAGCAGCTTAGCCGGGACTAGCCTAAAGACCCAGTACTTC
V gene: TRBV7-9
D gene: TRBD2
J gene: TRBJ2-5